A single sample is the source of the 2 T cell receptor beta chains below, sequenced in a study of T cell responses to AZD1222 COVID-19 vaccine. The protocol was immunoSEQ multiplex PCR, while the TCRdb copy is restricted to in-frame clones and leaves out a portion. The top ten clones hold 1% to 1.5% of a sample with around 150,000 clones, under 95% of them seen once. Sequences were derived from peripheral blood, sampled 28 days after the second AZD1222 dose. The receptors derive from an adult who received the AZD1222 COVID-19 vaccine.

This clone was counted once. The genes are TRBV28 and TRBJ2-7; D possibly corresponds to TRBD2 (6 bases). CDR1 is MDHEN and CDR2 is SYDVKM in the germline V gene. V was pared by 5 bases and J by 5 bases, with 19 bases between. The CDR3 totals 15 residues. CDR3 in amino acids: CASSPRRGTGHEQYF. CDR3 nucleotide sequence: TGTGCCAGCAGTCCCCGTCGGGGGACGGGGCACGAGCAGTACTTC.

V usage is TRBV2 and J usage is TRBJ2-7, with 15 bases matching TRBD2. Germline trimming cut 7 bases from V and 7 bases from J; bases unmatched to any gene: 14. The CDR3 is made up of 17 amino acids. Germline V CDR1 and CDR2: SNHLY, FYNNEI. The DNA for the CDR3 is TGTGCCAGCATGGATACTCCCGGGACTAGCGGGAGGTGGGAGCAGTACTTC. The encoded protein is CASMDTPGTSGRWEQYF.